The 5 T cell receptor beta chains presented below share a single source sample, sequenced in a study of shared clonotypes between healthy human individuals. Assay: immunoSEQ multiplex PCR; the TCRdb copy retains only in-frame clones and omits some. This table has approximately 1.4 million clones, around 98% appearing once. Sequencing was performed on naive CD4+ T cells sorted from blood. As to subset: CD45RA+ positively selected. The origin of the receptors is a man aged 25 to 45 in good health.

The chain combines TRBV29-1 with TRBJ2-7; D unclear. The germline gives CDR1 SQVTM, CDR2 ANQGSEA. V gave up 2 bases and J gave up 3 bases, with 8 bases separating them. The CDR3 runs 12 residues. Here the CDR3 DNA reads TGCAGCGTTGAAAACAGAAACTACGAGCAGTACTTC. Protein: CSVENRNYEQYF.

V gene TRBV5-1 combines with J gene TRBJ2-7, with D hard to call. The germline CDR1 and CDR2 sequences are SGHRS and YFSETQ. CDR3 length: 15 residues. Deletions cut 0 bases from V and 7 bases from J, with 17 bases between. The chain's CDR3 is CASSLDVLSQREQYF. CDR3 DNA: TGCGCCAGCAGCTTGGACGTCCTTTCTCAAAGGGAGCAGTACTTC.

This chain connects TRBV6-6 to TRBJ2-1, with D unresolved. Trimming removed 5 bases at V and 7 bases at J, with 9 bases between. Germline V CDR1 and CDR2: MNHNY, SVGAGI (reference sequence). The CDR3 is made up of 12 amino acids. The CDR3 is CASSRVRNEQFF. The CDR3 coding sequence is TGTGCCAGCAGTAGGGTCAGAAATGAGCAGTTCTTC.

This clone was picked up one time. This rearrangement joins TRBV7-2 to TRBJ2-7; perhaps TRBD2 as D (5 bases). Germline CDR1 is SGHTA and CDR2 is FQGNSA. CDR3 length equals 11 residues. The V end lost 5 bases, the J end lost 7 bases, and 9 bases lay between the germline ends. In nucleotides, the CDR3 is TGTGCCAGCAGCCGTTGGGAGGAGCAGTACTTC. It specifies CASSRWEEQYF.

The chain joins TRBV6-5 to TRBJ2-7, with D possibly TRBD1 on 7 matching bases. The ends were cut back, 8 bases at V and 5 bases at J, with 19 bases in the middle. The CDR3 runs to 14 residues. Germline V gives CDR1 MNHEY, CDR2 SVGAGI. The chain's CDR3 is CASAGGQLSDEQYF. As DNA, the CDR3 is TGTGCCAGCGCCGGGGGACAGCTCTCTGACGAGCAGTACTTC.